The T cell receptor beta chain under discussion was sequenced for a study of shared clonotypes between healthy human individuals. Concerning this clone itself: Its antigen remains unknown.

Study-level results: Donor scarcity curtailed the genetic and exposure-history diversity represented herein. Clonotypes shared by all four sorted-subset donors had higher generation probabilities than non-shared clonotypes. It was observed that 5% to 6% of naive CD4 clonotypes were shared across a handful of donors.

V lost 0 bases, J lost 6 bases, and 15 bases lay in between. CDR1 and CDR2 from the germline V gene are SGDLS and YYNGEE. This CDR3 is built from 15 residues. Libraries were prepared by immunoSEQ multiplex PCR; TCRdb keeps only in-frame clonotypes and omits some of them. The data show about 2.3 million clones, approximately 93% seen once. The chain links TRBV9 to TRBJ1-1; D may be TRBD1 (5 bases). Sequencing was performed on naive CD4+ T cells from PBMCs. The sample's subset: CD45RA+ positively selected. The TCR sequence derives from a man aged 18 to 29 in good health. Some clones in this sample may be carry-over from other donors' samples. CDR3 loop: CASSVVMDLGAEAFF. For the CDR3, the DNA is TGTGCCAGCAGCGTAGTCATGGACTTGGGGGCTGAAGCTTTCTTT.